These 15 T cell receptor beta chains were sequenced from one sample in a study of graft-versus-host responses after intestinal transplantation. Sequenced by immunoSEQ multiplex PCR; TCRdb stores in-frame clones only, minus some. The sample contains around 13,000 clones, 30% to 40% of which appear only once. Source: alloreactive CD4+ T cells from a mixed lymphocyte reaction culture, taken before intestinal transplant. The subset is: CFSE-low proliferating T cells sorted from roughly six-day pre-transplant mixed lymphocyte reaction (GvH or HvG direction). These receptors were taken from a human patient who received an intestinal transplant.

This clone came up a few times. CDR3 region: CASSLSRVTEAFF. The CDR3 DNA is TGTGCCAGCAGCTTAAGCCGCGTCACTGAAGCTTTCTTT. The V gene is TRBV11-3, the J gene TRBJ1-1; D ambiguous. The CDR3 extends over 13 amino acids. Deletions cut 2 bases from V and 4 bases from J, with 8 bases between. The V gene's germline CDR1 is SGHNT and CDR2 YENEEA. The variable domain in full, completed from reference TRBV11-3 and TRBJ1-1, reads EAGVVQSPRYKIIEKKQPVAFWCNPISGHNTLYWYLQNLGQGPELLIRYENEEAVDDSQLPKDRFSAERLKGVDSTLKIQPAELGDSAVYLCASSLSRVTEAFFGQGTRLTVV.

This chain uses TRBV5-1 with TRBJ2-1; 7 bases line up with TRBD1. The CDR3 runs 14 residues. V trimming: 2 bases; J trimming: 4 bases; junction bases outside the gene matches: 3. The V gene's germline CDR1 is SGHRS and CDR2 YFSETQ. This CDR3 reads CASSFIQGYNEQFF. CDR3 bases: TGCGCCAGCAGCTTTATACAGGGGTACAATGAGCAGTTCTTC.

This clone is judged medium-sized (0.01 to 0.1%). The V gene is TRBV4-3, the J gene TRBJ1-2; a possible D gene is TRBD1 (6 bases). CDR3 length: 16 amino acids. V was shortened by 1 base and J by 10 bases, with 22 bases between the two germline ends. Germline V gene lookup returns CDR1 LGHNA and CDR2 YSLEER. CDR3: CASSQVRGPTGSPYTF. CDR3 nucleotides: TGCGCCAGCAGCCAAGTCCGAGGTCCGACAGGCTCACCCTACACCTTC.

V usage is TRBV7-2 and J usage is TRBJ1-2; 7 nucleotides agree with TRBD1. There are 13 residues in the CDR3. Germline trimming cut 4 bases from V and 5 bases from J; bases unmatched to any gene: 4. CDR1 is SGHTA, CDR2 FQGNSA, per germline. The CDR3 sequence is CASSYWTGYGYTF. The CDR3 DNA is TGTGCCAGCAGCTACTGGACAGGTTATGGCTACACCTTC.

The chain recombines TRBV28 with TRBJ2-7; 9 bases match TRBD2. This CDR3 contains 16 residues. After removal of 0 bases from V and 1 base from J, the junction contained 4 bases not matched to a gene. In germline, CDR1 is MDHEN, CDR2 SYDVKM. The CDR3 sequence is CASSLWGSGGSYEQYF. The CDR3 DNA reads TGTGCCAGCAGTTTATGGGGTAGCGGGGGTTCCTACGAGCAGTACTTC.

This clone was seen a few times. The rearrangement uses TRBV7-2 and TRBJ2-7; D call uncertain. This CDR3 is 14 amino acids long. V lost 1 base and J 1 base, leaving 8 bases between the germline ends. The V gene's germline CDR1 is SGHTA and CDR2 FQGNSA. Here the CDR3 reads CASSLGASSYEQYF. The CDR3 DNA reads TGTGCCAGCAGCTTAGGGGCTTCGTCCTACGAGCAGTACTTC.

This clone is medium-sized in the sample. The gene calls are TRBV7-2 and TRBJ1-3; no clear D. Germline V gene data show CDR1 as SGHTA and CDR2 as FQGNSA. V lost 1 base and J 0 bases, leaving 7 bases between the germline ends. This CDR3 is 15 amino acids long. The CDR3 spells CASSLVVTSGNTIYF. CDR3 bases: TGTGCCAGCAGCTTAGTAGTAACCTCTGGAAACACCATATATTTT.

The chain couples TRBV10-1 to TRBJ2-3; 10 bases map to TRBD1. The V gene's germline CDR1 is WNHNN and CDR2 SYGVQD (reference sequence). The length of the CDR3 is 16 residues. The junction had 8 bases not matched to a gene; V was cut back by 3 bases and J by 5 bases. DNA for the CDR3: TGCGCCAGCAGTGATTACAGGGACAGGGGAAGAGATACGCAGTATTTT. It encodes CASSDYRDRGRDTQYF.

The chain recombines TRBV6-5 with TRBJ2-7; TRBD2 agrees at 12 bases. The CDR3 covers 15 residues. The germline V gene has CDR1 MNHEY and CDR2 SVGAGI. V shed 6 bases, J shed 6 bases, and the junction held 9 bases outside the gene matches. The CDR3 spells CASRRLAGGIGEQYF. CDR3 bases: TGTGCCAGCAGGCGTCTAGCGGGGGGGATAGGCGAGCAGTACTTC.

By share, this clone ranks as medium-sized (0.01 to 0.1%). The rearrangement uses TRBV4-1 and TRBJ1-3; D is perhaps TRBD1 (6 bases). The CDR3 is made up of 17 amino acids. Trimming took 4 bases from V and 0 from J, leaving 16 bases between them. In germline, CDR1 is MGHRA, CDR2 YSYEKL. Here the CDR3 DNA reads TGCGCCAGCAGCCCGAGGGTTCAGGGGTTCTCTGGAAACACCATATATTTT. Translated, it gives CASSPRVQGFSGNTIYF.

J is TRBJ2-1 and V is TRBV7-2, with D maybe TRBD2 (6 bases). V dropped 6 bases and J dropped 3 bases, with 18 bases sitting between them. This CDR3 is built from 16 residues. Germline V gene lookup returns CDR1 SGHTA and CDR2 FQGNSA. The CDR3 DNA reads as TGTGCCAGCAGTTATGTGCGGGGCGCGGTCTACAATGAGCAGTTCTTC. Amino acids: CASSYVRGAVYNEQFF.

This chain joins TRBV7-8 and TRBJ1-2, with 7 bases fitting TRBD1. The trim removed 0 bases at V and 2 bases at J, leaving 0 bases unmatched. Germline CDR1 and CDR2: SGHVS and FQNEAQ. CDR3 size: 14 residues. The CDR3: CASSLAGGNYGYTF. The CDR3 nucleotides read TGTGCCAGCAGCTTAGCAGGGGGCAACTATGGCTACACCTTC.

The chain joins TRBV6-5 to TRBJ2-2, with 8 bases lining up with TRBD1. Germline assignment: CDR1 MNHEY and CDR2 SVGAGI. The CDR3 loop spans 13 amino acids. V trimming: 8 bases; J trimming: 5 bases; junction bases outside the gene matches: 4. The CDR3, as DNA: TGTGCCAGCGGCAGGGGGCTAACCGGGGAGCTGTTTTTT. This sequence encodes CASGRGLTGELFF.

This rearrangement joins TRBV4-3 to TRBJ1-2; 8 nucleotides line up with TRBD1. Trimming removed 5 bases from V and 7 bases from J; junction bases left unmatched: 6. Germline CDR1 LGHNA, CDR2 YSLEER. The CDR3 has 13 amino acids. The CDR3 nucleotides read TGCGCCAGCAGCGAGGACAGGGTGGCTGGCTACACCTTC. It codes for CASSEDRVAGYTF.

The rearrangement uses TRBV7-9 and TRBJ1-5, with D tentatively TRBD1 (6 bases). V lost 1 base and J lost 0, with 10 bases in between. The CDR3 runs 16 residues. The germline V gene encodes CDR1 SEHNR and CDR2 FQNEAQ (reference sequence). Here the CDR3 DNA reads TGTGCCAGCAGCTTAGGGGCAGGGGATAGCAATCAGCCCCAGCATTTT. Translation: CASSLGAGDSNQPQHF.